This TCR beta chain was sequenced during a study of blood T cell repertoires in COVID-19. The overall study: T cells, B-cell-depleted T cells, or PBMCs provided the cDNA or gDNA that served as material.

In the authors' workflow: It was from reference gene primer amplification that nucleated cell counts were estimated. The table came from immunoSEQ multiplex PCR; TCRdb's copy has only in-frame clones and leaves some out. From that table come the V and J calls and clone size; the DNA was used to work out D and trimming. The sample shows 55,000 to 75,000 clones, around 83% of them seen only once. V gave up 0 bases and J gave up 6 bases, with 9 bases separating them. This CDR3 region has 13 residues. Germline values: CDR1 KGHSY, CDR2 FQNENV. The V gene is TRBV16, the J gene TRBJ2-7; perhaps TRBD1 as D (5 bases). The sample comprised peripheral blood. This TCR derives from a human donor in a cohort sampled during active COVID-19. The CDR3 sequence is CASSQSRQGEQYF. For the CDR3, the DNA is TGTGCCAGCAGCCAATCCCGGCAGGGCGAGCAGTACTTC.